These T cell receptor beta chains were read from a single sample in a study of regulatory T cells in long-lasting Graves disease. TCRdb reprocessed the multiplex PCR reads via MiXCR and lists one record per CDR3 protein. This table holds about 470,000 distinct CDR3 sequences, about 15% found once. These records were also assigned to another study, of T cells in Graves' hyperthyroidism and ophthalmopathy.

The sequenced sample was peripheral blood mononuclear cells (PBMCs), obtained at new diagnosis, from a patient treated with antithyroid drugs. The source is a woman in her twenties or thirties with Graves disease. CDR3s include the opening cysteine and the closing phenylalanine or tryptophan. The D gene is left open where the match is weak. For some rows the clone size is stated as once, few or many, or as a class when expanded; others skip it.

clone_size: many
v_call: TRBV12-5
d_call: .
j_call: TRBJ2-1
cdr3_aa: CASAKSNEQFF
cdr3_nt: TGTGCTAGTGCCAAATCTAATGAGCAGTTCTTC

clone_size: .
v_call: TRBV12-3/TRBV12-4
d_call: .
j_call: TRBJ1-5
cdr3_aa: CASSPAGLAGQPQHF
cdr3_nt: TGTGCCAGCAGCCCCGCGGGCCTTGCAGGACAGCCCCAGCATTTT

clone_size: .
v_call: TRBV15
d_call: .
j_call: TRBJ1-5
cdr3_aa: CATSRDWGRDNQPQHF
cdr3_nt: TGTGCCACCAGCAGAGACTGGGGACGGGACAATCAGCCCCAGCATTTT

clone_size: many
v_call: TRBV20-1
d_call: .
j_call: TRBJ2-7
cdr3_aa: CSASLFLGGYEQYF
cdr3_nt: TGCAGTGCTAGTCTCTTTTTAGGGGGGTACGAGCAGTACTTC

clone_size: few
v_call: TRBV5-1
d_call: .
j_call: TRBJ2-7
cdr3_aa: CASSFPRENNEQYF
cdr3_nt: TGCGCCAGCAGCTTCCCGCGGGAAAACAATGAGCAGTACTTC

clone_size: few
v_call: TRBV7-3
d_call: .
j_call: TRBJ2-1
cdr3_aa: CASSNKDEQFF
cdr3_nt: TGTGCCAGCAGCAACAAAGATGAGCAGTTCTTC

clone_size: many
v_call: TRBV12-3/TRBV12-4
d_call: .
j_call: TRBJ2-1
cdr3_aa: CASSLVAVQFF
cdr3_nt: TGTGCCAGCAGTTTGGTGGCGGTGCAGTTCTTC

clone_size: few
v_call: TRBV28
d_call: .
j_call: TRBJ2-2
cdr3_aa: CASSSSERYTGELFF
cdr3_nt: TGTGCCAGCAGTTCGTCGGAGAGATACACCGGGGAGCTGTTTTTT

clone_size: few
v_call: TRBV7-2
d_call: .
j_call: TRBJ1-6
cdr3_aa: CASSLQGPNSPLHF
cdr3_nt: TGTGCCAGCAGCTTACAGGGTCCGAATTCACCCCTCCACTTT

clone_size: many
v_call: TRBV2
d_call: TRBD1
j_call: TRBJ1-2
cdr3_aa: CASVRDSLNYGYTF
cdr3_nt: TGTGCCAGCGTAAGGGACAGTCTGAACTATGGCTACACCTTC

clone_size: many
v_call: TRBV12-3/TRBV12-4
d_call: .
j_call: TRBJ2-5
cdr3_aa: CASSNGLPQETQYF
cdr3_nt: TGTGCCAGCAGTAACGGACTCCCCCAAGAGACCCAGTACTTC

clone_size: few
v_call: TRBV5-4
d_call: .
j_call: TRBJ1-2
cdr3_aa: CASSLGGGDYGYTF
cdr3_nt: TGTGCCAGCAGCTTGGGTGGGGGCGACTATGGCTACACCTTC

clone_size: many
v_call: TRBV20-1
d_call: .
j_call: TRBJ2-5
cdr3_aa: CSGPSYGRGETQYF
cdr3_nt: TGCAGTGGGCCCTCTTACGGGAGAGGGGAGACCCAGTACTTC

clone_size: .
v_call: TRBV5-6
d_call: .
j_call: TRBJ2-7
cdr3_aa: CASSLDGGSSSYEQYF
cdr3_nt: TGTGCCAGCAGCTTGGATGGGGGTTCTTCCTCCTACGAGCAGTACTTC

clone_size: many
v_call: TRBV20-1
d_call: TRBD1
j_call: TRBJ1-2
cdr3_aa: CSARGTGSNYGYTF
cdr3_nt: TGCAGTGCTAGAGGGACAGGGAGTAACTATGGCTACACCTTC

clone_size: few
v_call: TRBV27
d_call: .
j_call: TRBJ1-6
cdr3_aa: CASSFSGPGDSPLHF
cdr3_nt: TGTGCCAGCAGTTTCTCGGGGCCGGGAGATTCACCCCTCCACTTT

clone_size: many
v_call: TRBV6-1
d_call: TRBD1
j_call: TRBJ2-5
cdr3_aa: CASRDGQGPKETQYF
cdr3_nt: TGTGCCAGCAGGGATGGACAGGGTCCTAAAGAGACCCAGTACTTC

clone_size: .
v_call: TRBV2
d_call: TRBD1
j_call: TRBJ2-7
cdr3_aa: CASHRTGWDEQYF
cdr3_nt: TGTGCCAGCCACCGGACAGGGTGGGACGAGCAGTACTTC

clone_size: many
v_call: TRBV28
d_call: TRBD2
j_call: TRBJ2-3
cdr3_aa: CASSPNRGGSTDTQYF
cdr3_nt: TGTGCCAGCAGCCCCAACCGGGGGGGGAGCACAGATACGCAGTATTTT

clone_size: .
v_call: TRBV7-9
d_call: .
j_call: TRBJ2-7
cdr3_aa: CASSPSRSEVNEQYF
cdr3_nt: TGTGCCAGCAGCCCCAGCCGTTCCGAGGTGAACGAGCAGTACTTC

clone_size: .
v_call: TRBV5-4
d_call: TRBD2
j_call: TRBJ2-1
cdr3_aa: CASSIGLATYNEQFF
cdr3_nt: TGTGCCAGCAGCATAGGACTAGCGACTTACAATGAGCAGTTCTTC

clone_size: many
v_call: TRBV30
d_call: .
j_call: TRBJ2-5
cdr3_aa: CAWSPSPETQYF
cdr3_nt: TGTGCCTGGAGTCCTAGCCCAGAGACCCAGTACTTC

clone_size: few
v_call: TRBV29-1
d_call: .
j_call: TRBJ2-5
cdr3_aa: CSSGLHQETQYF
cdr3_nt: TGCAGTAGCGGATTACACCAAGAGACCCAGTACTTC

clone_size: .
v_call: TRBV7-9
d_call: .
j_call: TRBJ2-3
cdr3_aa: CASGRTDTQYF
cdr3_nt: TGTGCCAGCGGAAGGACAGATACGCAGTATTTT